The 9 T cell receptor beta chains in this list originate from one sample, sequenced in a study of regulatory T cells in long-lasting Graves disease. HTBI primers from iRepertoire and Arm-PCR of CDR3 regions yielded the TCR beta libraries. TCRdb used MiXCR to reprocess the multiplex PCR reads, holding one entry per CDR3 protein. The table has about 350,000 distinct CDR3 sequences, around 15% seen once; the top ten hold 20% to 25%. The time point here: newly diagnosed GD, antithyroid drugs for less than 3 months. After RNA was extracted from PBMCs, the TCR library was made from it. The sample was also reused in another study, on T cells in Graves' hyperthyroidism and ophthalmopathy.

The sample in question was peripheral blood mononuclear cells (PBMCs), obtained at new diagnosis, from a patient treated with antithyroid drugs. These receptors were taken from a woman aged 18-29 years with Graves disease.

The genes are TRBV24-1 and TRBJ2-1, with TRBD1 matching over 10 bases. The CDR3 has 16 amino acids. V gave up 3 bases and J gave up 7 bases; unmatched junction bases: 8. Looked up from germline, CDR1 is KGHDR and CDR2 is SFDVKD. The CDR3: CATSDTGTGDPNEQFF. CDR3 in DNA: TGTGCCACCAGTGATACCGGGACAGGGGACCCAAATGAGCAGTTCTTC.

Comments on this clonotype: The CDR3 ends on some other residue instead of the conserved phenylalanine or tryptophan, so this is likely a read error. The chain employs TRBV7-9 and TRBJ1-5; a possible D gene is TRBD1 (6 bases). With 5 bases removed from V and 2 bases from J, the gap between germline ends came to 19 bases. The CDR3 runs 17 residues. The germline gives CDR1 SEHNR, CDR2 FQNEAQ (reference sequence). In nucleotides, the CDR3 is TGTGCCAGCAGCATAGTCGCAGGGGCTGAAGGCAATCAGCCCCAGCATTCT. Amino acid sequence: CASSIVAGAEGNQPQHS.

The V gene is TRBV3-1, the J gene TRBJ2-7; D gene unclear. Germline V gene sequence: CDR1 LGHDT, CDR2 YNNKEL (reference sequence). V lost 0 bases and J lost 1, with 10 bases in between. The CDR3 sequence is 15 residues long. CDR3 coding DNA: TGTGCCAGCAGCCAAGATTCTTCCCTATCCTACGAGCAGTACTTC. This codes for CASSQDSSLSYEQYF.

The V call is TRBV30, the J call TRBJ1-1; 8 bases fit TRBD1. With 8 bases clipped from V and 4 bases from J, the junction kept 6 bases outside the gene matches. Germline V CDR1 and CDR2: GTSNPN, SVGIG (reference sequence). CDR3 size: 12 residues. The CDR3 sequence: CAGTGGTTEAFF. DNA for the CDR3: TGTGCCGGCACAGGGGGGACCACTGAAGCTTTCTTT.

The CDR3 here is CASSEEAASYEQYF. The CDR3 region has the DNA TGTGCCAGCAGTGAAGAAGCCGCCTCCTACGAGCAGTACTTC. The V call is TRBV25-1, the J call TRBJ2-7; no clear D gene. The V gene lost 2 bases and the J gene lost 0 bases, with 8 bases spanning the gap. Looked up from germline, CDR1 is MGHDK and CDR2 is SYGVNS. CDR3 length: 14 amino acids.

The CDR3: CASSFMGEQYF. DNA of the CDR3: TGCGCCAGCAGCTTCATGGGCGAGCAGTACTTC. V gene TRBV5-1 combines with J gene TRBJ2-7, with unresolved D. The ends were cut back, 2 bases at V and 6 bases at J, with 6 bases in the middle. Germline V gene data show CDR1 as SGHRS and CDR2 as YFSETQ. This CDR3 has 11 amino acids.

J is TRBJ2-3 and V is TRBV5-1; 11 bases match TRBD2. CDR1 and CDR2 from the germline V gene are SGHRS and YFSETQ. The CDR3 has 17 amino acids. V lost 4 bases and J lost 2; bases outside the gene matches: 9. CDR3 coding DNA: TGCGCCAGCAGCAGCCAAGGGACTAGCGGATTCACAGATACGCAGTATTTT. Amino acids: CASSSQGTSGFTDTQYF.

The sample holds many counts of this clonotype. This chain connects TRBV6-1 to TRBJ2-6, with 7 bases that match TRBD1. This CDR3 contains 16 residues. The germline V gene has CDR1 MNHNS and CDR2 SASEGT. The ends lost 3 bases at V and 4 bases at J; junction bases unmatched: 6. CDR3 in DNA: TGTGCCAGCAGTGAGGATACAGGGGCCGGGGCCAACGTCCTGACTTTC. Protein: CASSEDTGAGANVLTF.

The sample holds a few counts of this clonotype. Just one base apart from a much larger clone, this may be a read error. This chain's CDR3 is CVSSHRGRSGQFF. The CDR3 DNA reads TGTGTCAGCAGCCATCGGGGGCGTAGTGGGCAGTTCTTC. The gene calls are TRBV3-1 and TRBJ2-1; either TRBD1 or TRBD2 may supply D (6 bases each). Germline CDR1 LGHDT, CDR2 YNNKEL (reference sequence). CDR3 length equals 13 residues.